The clone carrying this T cell receptor beta chain was detected many times. The antigen is unknown. These data originate in a study of human T cells and chemical hapten exposure. The wider study: Recorded diagnoses among the mostly female patients were alopecia areata, totalis or universalis. Findings of the study overall: High-frequency TCRs, those above 1 in 1000, stayed the same after DPC sensitization. Expanded TCRs made up significantly more big CDR3 similarity clusters than controls did.

Time point defined: patch test 1, 2 weeks after DPC sensitization. Treatment denoted: therapeutic diphenylcyclopropenone sensitization with weekly scalp DPC. Whole blood, unfractionated, served as the material for total RNA extraction. Researchers sampled blood before each patch test went on. TCRdb redid the calling of the RACE reads with MiXCR, one entry per CDR3 protein. The table has under 60,000 distinct CDR3 sequences, around 10% seen once. Germline CDR1 is SQVTM and CDR2 is ANQGSEA. V dropped 6 bases and J dropped 2; count of bases not matched to a gene: 4. The CDR3 is made up of 13 amino acids. The input for sequencing was whole blood, taken in connection with sensitization to the hapten diphenylcyclopropenone (DPC). J is TRBJ2-5 and V is TRBV29-1, with 9 bases identical to TRBD2. The TCR comes from a woman between 40 and 50 years old with alopecia areata. Some clones in this sample may be carry-over from other donors' samples. Here the CDR3 reads CSVPAGGQETQYF. CDR3 sequence (DNA): TGCAGCGTCCCAGCGGGAGGTCAAGAGACCCAGTACTTC.